This T cell receptor (beta chain) was found in a study of a mutant IDH1 vaccine in newly diagnosed glioma. Study-level information: Standard pretreatment was either radiotherapy, temozolomide, or, for most, radiochemotherapy with temozolomide.

The table lists this clone with a few counts. Its target is unknown. Here immunoSEQ multiplex PCR was the method, and the copy in TCRdb shows in-frame clones only, minus some. The profile shows around 61,000 clones, over 70% of them singletons. The time point denotes: week 47, end of study. It was 300 ug of mutant IDH1 20-mer peptide that made up each vaccine dose, given with topical imiquimod. The vaccination schedule gave patients eight doses in weeks 1, 3, 5, 7, 11, 15, 19 and 23. The germline V and J ends were trimmed by 1 base and 4 bases, with 16 bases remaining between them. There are 16 residues in the CDR3. CDR1 is ENHRY, CDR2 SYGVKD, per germline.

The chain combines TRBV10-3 with TRBJ1-1; maybe TRBD1 (6 bases). Sequenced material: PBMCs, taken from a glioma patient whose treatment included an IDH1 peptide vaccine. This TCR was recovered from a man aged 50-60 years with glioma. The CDR3 DNA reads as TGTGCCATCAGTGAGTATACCACAGGGATGAGCACTGAAGCTTTCTTT. Translated: CAISEYTTGMSTEAFF.